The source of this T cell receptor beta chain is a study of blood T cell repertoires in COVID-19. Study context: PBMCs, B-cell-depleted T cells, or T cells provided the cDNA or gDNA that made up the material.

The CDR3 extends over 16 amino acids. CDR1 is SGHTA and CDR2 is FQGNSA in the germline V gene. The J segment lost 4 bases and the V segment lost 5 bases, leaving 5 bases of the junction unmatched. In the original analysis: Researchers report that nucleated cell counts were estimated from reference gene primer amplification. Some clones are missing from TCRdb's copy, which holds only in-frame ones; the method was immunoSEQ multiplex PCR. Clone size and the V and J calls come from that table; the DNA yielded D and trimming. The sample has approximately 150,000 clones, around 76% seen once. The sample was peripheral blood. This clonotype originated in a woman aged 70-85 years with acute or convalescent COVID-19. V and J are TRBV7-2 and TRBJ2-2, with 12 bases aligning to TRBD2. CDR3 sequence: CASSPLAGGGTGELFF. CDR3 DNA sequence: TGTGCCAGCAGCCCGCTAGCGGGAGGGGGCACCGGGGAGCTGTTTTTT.